These 8 T cell receptor beta chains share one sample of origin, sequenced in a study of beta chain features in type 1 diabetes. Study outcomes and limitations: In all four CD4+ subsets, TCRB CDR3 length was significantly, moderately reduced in type 1 diabetes.

Their antigens remain unidentified. TCRB transcripts that were expressed got sequenced, as all of the isolated RNA had been reverse transcribed. Sequencing was performed with immunoSEQ multiplex PCR; in TCRdb, only in-frame clones are kept and a portion is missing. Of around 53,000 clones listed, roughly 63% are singletons. Sequenced sample: stem cell memory CD4+ T cells from blood. The source is a woman younger than 45 with type 1 diabetes.

The chain couples TRBV5-1 to TRBJ2-1; possibly TRBD1 for D (5 bases). CDR1 is SGHRS and CDR2 is YFSETQ in the germline V gene. The CDR3 is 15 amino acids. V lost 5 bases to trimming and J lost 0 bases, with 12 bases between them. For the CDR3, the DNA is TGCGCCAGCAGGACAGCTCGAAGCTCCTACAATGAGCAGTTCTTC. Protein sequence: CASRTARSSYNEQFF.

This rearrangement joins TRBV18 to TRBJ2-1, with 8 bases lining up with TRBD2. CDR1 and CDR2 (germline): KGHSH, LQKENI. The CDR3 spans 14 residues. V shed 4 bases and J 8 bases; nucleotides not matched to a gene: 7. CDR3 nucleotide sequence: TGTGCCAGCTCACAGGGGACTAGTTCCGATGAGCAGTTCTTC. This encodes CASSQGTSSDEQFF.

CDR3 coding DNA: TGCGCCAGCAGCTTGGGCCAGGCCGGAGGGGAAAACATTCAGTACTTC. Translating gives CASSLGQAGGENIQYF. The genes are TRBV5-1 and TRBJ2-4; D may be TRBD2 (6 bases). There are 16 residues in the CDR3. Germline loops: CDR1 SGHRS, CDR2 YFSETQ. Trimming pared 0 bases from V and 5 bases from J, leaving 15 bases between.

The chain carries TRBV9 and TRBJ2-1; TRBD2 matches 7 bases. The germline CDR1 and CDR2 sequences are SGDLS and YYNGEE. The CDR3 loop spans 16 amino acids. With V trimmed by 2 bases and J by 3 bases, 8 bases remained unmatched. The CDR3 bases are TGTGCCAGCAGCGTCTCCTTCGGGAGGAGCTACAATGAGCAGTTCTTC. Protein: CASSVSFGRSYNEQFF. Full variable domain (outside the CDR3, taken from reference TRBV9 and TRBJ2-1): DSGVTQTPKHLITATGQRVTLRCSPRSGDLSVYWYQQSLDQGLQFLIQYYNGEERAKGNILERFSAQQFPDLHSELNLSSLELGDSALYFCASSVSFGRSYNEQFFGPGTRLTVL.

The CDR3 loop reads CATRSSGQDEQYF. The CDR3 coding sequence is TGTGCCACCAGATCGTCAGGTCAAGACGAGCAGTACTTC. V is TRBV15 and J is TRBJ2-7; D not certain. The germline V and J ends were trimmed by 6 bases and 5 bases, with 14 bases remaining between them. Germline CDR1 is LNHNV and CDR2 is YYDKDF (reference sequence). The CDR3 sequence is 13 residues long.

The J gene is TRBJ2-3, the V gene TRBV4-2, with 8 bases matching TRBD2. The CDR3 has 15 residues. Looked up from germline, CDR1 is LGHNA and CDR2 is YNFKEQ. Trimming cost V 2 bases and J 4 bases; bases outside gene matches: 5. The CDR3 here is CASSQMTAGADTQYF. In DNA form, the CDR3 reads TGTGCCAGCAGCCAAATGACAGCGGGAGCAGATACGCAGTATTTT.

The chain links TRBV29-1 to TRBJ2-2; D might be TRBD1 (6 bases). The CDR3 is 16 amino acids. CDR1 and CDR2 from the germline V gene are SQVTM and ANQGSEA. V was clipped by 5 bases and J by 6 bases, with 22 bases between them. CDR3 sequence reads: CSVPGQDTTLPGELFF. CDR3 coding DNA: TGCAGCGTTCCGGGACAAGATACCACACTCCCCGGGGAGCTGTTTTTT.

The rearrangement links TRBV7-2 to TRBJ2-1, with D hard to call. V was cut by 1 base and J by 8 bases, with 9 bases left in between. In germline, CDR1 is SGHTA, CDR2 FQGNSA. The CDR3 sequence is 13 residues long. For the CDR3, the DNA is TGTGCCAGCAGCTTAGTCCTCCCCGATGAGCAGTTCTTC. Translated, it gives CASSLVLPDEQFF.